One and the same sample provided the 5 T cell receptor beta chains below, sequenced in a study of cytomegalovirus exposure and HLA in healthy donors (dated by TCRdb to 2015 to 2018). Library preparation was by the immunoSEQ multiplex PCR assay. For the multiplex PCR, a mixture combining 60 forward primers for TCR Vbeta segments and 13 reverse primers for TCR Jbeta segments was used. TCRdb took over this immuneACCESS table, retaining in-frame rearrangements with V and J assigned. Such tables are incomplete; in checked studies, under half of the missing clones stem from an unresolved V gene, and the remainder is unexplained. Within this sample are more than 85,000 clones, with about 79% of them counted one time only. The top ten clonotypes cover around 4% of the sample. Sequencing was performed on PBMCs. The origin of the receptors is a female donor in good health and CMV-seropositive.

The chain has TRBV19 and TRBJ2-6; D is perhaps TRBD1 (6 bases). The CDR3 spans 15 residues. CDR1 and CDR2 (germline): LNHDA, SQIVND (reference sequence). Trimming shortened V by 6 bases and J by 6 bases, and 15 bases separated the two germline ends. CDR3 region: CASSGQTLAANVLTF. Written as DNA, the CDR3 is TGTGCCAGTAGCGGACAGACCCTCGCGGCCAACGTCCTGACTTTC.

This chain connects TRBV19 to TRBJ2-1; 13 nucleotides agree with TRBD2. The CDR3 extends over 18 amino acids. V was pared by 6 bases and J by 3 bases, with 11 bases of the junction left unmatched. Germline-derived CDR1 and CDR2 are LNHDA and SQIVND (reference sequence). CDR3 loop: CASSLIPGLAGVYNEQFF. The DNA for the CDR3 is TGTGCCAGTAGCCTCATCCCCGGACTAGCGGGAGTCTACAATGAGCAGTTCTTC.

The chain is built from TRBV2 and TRBJ2-2; tentatively, D is TRBD1 (5 bases). The CDR3 has 14 amino acids. Germline loops: CDR1 SNHLY, CDR2 FYNNEI. The ends were cut back, 5 bases at V and 2 bases at J, with 9 bases in the middle. This CDR3 is CASSTDRNTGELFF. The CDR3 bases are TGTGCCAGCAGTACCGACAGAAACACCGGGGAGCTGTTTTTT.

The chain links TRBV6-5 to TRBJ1-2, with 7 bases lining up with TRBD1. The ends lost 2 bases at V and 7 bases at J; junction bases unmatched: 4. Germline V gene sequence: CDR1 MNHEY, CDR2 SVGAGI. The CDR3 contains 13 residues. The CDR3 DNA reads TGTGCCAGCAGTTACCGCCAGGGGGGTGGCTACACCTTC. The encoded protein is CASSYRQGGGYTF.

The chain employs TRBV2 and TRBJ2-6, with 7 nucleotides matching TRBD1. Trimming cost V 10 bases and J 1 base; bases outside gene matches: 7. Germline V gene data show CDR1 as SNHLY and CDR2 as FYNNEI. The CDR3 totals 15 residues. Here the CDR3 reads CATTTGLSGANVLTF. In DNA form, the CDR3 reads TGTGCCACCACGACAGGGCTTTCTGGGGCCAACGTCCTGACTTTC. Filled out from reference TRBV2 and TRBJ2-6, the complete variable domain reads EPEVTQTPSHQVTQMGQEVILRCVPISNHLYFYWYRQILGQKVEFLVSFYNNEISEKSEIFDDQFSVERPDGSNFTLKIRSTKLEDSAMYFCATTTGLSGANVLTFGAGSRLTVL.